The 13 T cell receptor beta chains given below trace back to one sample, sequenced in a study of blood T cell repertoires in COVID-19. Repertoires were generated with immunoSEQ multiplex PCR, while TCRdb's copy carries only in-frame clones and drops some. The sample lists 250,000 to 300,000 clones, 75% to 95% seen once, with more than 0.95% in the top ten. The sequenced sample consisted of PBMCs or T cells enriched from blood (not recorded which). The receptors here all came from a woman aged 25 to 39 who had recovered from COVID-19.

The gene calls are TRBV15 and TRBJ2-1, with D perhaps TRBD2 (5 bases). Trimming pared 5 bases from V and 7 bases from J, leaving 12 bases between. The CDR3 covers 13 residues. CDR1 is LNHNV and CDR2 is YYDKDF in the germline V gene (reference sequence). In nucleotides, the CDR3 is TGTGCCACCAGCCGCCCGGAGGCGAATGAGCAGTTCTTC. This translates into CATSRPEANEQFF. The variable domain in full, with the rest retrieved from reference TRBV15 and TRBJ2-1, is DAMVIQNPRYQVTQFGKPVTLSCSQTLNHNVMYWYQQKSSQAPKLLFHYYDKDFNNEADTPDNFQSRRPNTSFCFLDIRSPGLGDTAMYLCATSRPEANEQFFGPGTRLTVL.

The chain links TRBV27 to TRBJ1-6; 7 bases are a match to TRBD1. The CDR3 totals 15 residues. J gave up 8 bases and V 8 bases, and 12 bases lay outside the gene matches. CDR1 and CDR2 from the germline V gene are MNHEY and SMNVEV (reference sequence). As DNA, the CDR3 is TGTGCCAGCTCTATAACAGGGGACTCTTATTCACCCCTCCACTTT. Protein sequence: CASSITGDSYSPLHF.

The V and J genes are TRBV14 and TRBJ2-6; 8 bases are a match to TRBD2. The CDR3 length is 18 residues. Germline loops: CDR1 SGHDN, CDR2 FVKESK. Losses at the gene ends were 5 bases for V and 0 bases for J; bases not matched to a gene: 9. The CDR3 reads CASSFRSGSPSGANVLTF. CDR3 nucleotides: TGTGCCAGCAGCTTCCGAAGCGGGAGCCCCTCTGGGGCCAACGTCCTGACTTTC.

This chain connects TRBV30 to TRBJ1-6; D call uncertain. The CDR3 runs to 12 residues. Germline assignment: CDR1 GTSNPN and CDR2 SVGIG (reference sequence). The V and J ends lost 8 bases and 9 bases respectively, with 14 bases between them. The CDR3 is CAGIQTGSPLHF. CDR3 in DNA: TGTGCCGGAATTCAGACGGGTTCACCCCTCCACTTT. Full variable domain (missing parts from reference TRBV30 and TRBJ1-6): SQTIHQWPATLVQPVGSPLSLECTVEGTSNPNLYWYRQAAGRGLQLLFYSVGIGQISSEVPQNLSASRPQDRQFILSSKKLLLSDSGFYLCAGIQTGSPLHFGNGTRLTVT.

J is TRBJ2-3 and V is TRBV24-1; 12 nucleotides align to TRBD1. V lost 6 bases to trimming and J lost 3 bases; unmatched junction nucleotides: 6. CDR1 is KGHDR and CDR2 is SFDVKD in the germline V gene. There are 16 residues in the CDR3. CDR3 region: CATSSSGQGATDTQYF. The DNA of the CDR3 is TGTGCCACCAGTTCGTCGGGACAGGGGGCGACAGATACGCAGTATTTT.

This clone was seen more than once but under ten times. The chain carries TRBV30 and TRBJ1-5; perhaps TRBD1 as D (6 bases). CDR1 and CDR2 from the germline V gene are GTSNPN and SVGIG (reference sequence). V was pared by 1 base and J by 6 bases, with 10 bases between. The CDR3 sequence is 13 residues long. CDR3 DNA sequence: TGTGCCTGGAGTGGGGACACTTCTCAGCCCCAGCATTTT. It translates to CAWSGDTSQPQHF. Full variable domain (remainder filled in from reference TRBV30 and TRBJ1-5): SQTIHQWPATLVQPVGSPLSLECTVEGTSNPNLYWYRQAAGRGLQLLFYSVGIGQISSEVPQNLSASRPQDRQFILSSKKLLLSDSGFYLCAWSGDTSQPQHFGDGTRLSIL.

The genes are TRBV6-5 and TRBJ2-7, with D perhaps matching TRBD1 (6 bases). The V end lost 5 bases, the J end lost 7 bases, and 15 bases lay between the germline ends. Germline-derived CDR1 and CDR2 are MNHEY and SVGAGI. The CDR3 sequence is 13 residues long. The CDR3 region is CASSTQGFGEQYF. DNA of the CDR3: TGTGCCAGCAGTACCCAGGGGTTTGGGGAGCAGTACTTC.

The chain carries TRBV29-1 and TRBJ1-2; TRBD1 might be the D (6 bases). Trimming left V 7 bases short and J 3 bases short, with 21 bases between. CDR1 is SQVTM, CDR2 ANQGSEA, per germline. The CDR3 is 15 residues long. The CDR3 DNA reads as TGCAGCGCCCTTAGCGCCGGGACAACTCACTATGGCTACACCTTC. Translating it yields CSALSAGTTHYGYTF.

The chain has TRBV6-5 and TRBJ2-5; 12 bases align to TRBD2. CDR1 and CDR2 (germline): MNHEY, SVGAGI. CDR3 length equals 15 residues. This chain's CDR3 is CAISLGTSGLETQYF. CDR3 DNA sequence: TGTGCGATCTCCCTGGGGACTAGCGGGTTAGAGACCCAGTACTTC.

V usage is TRBV28 and J usage is TRBJ1-5, with D unresolved. The germline gives CDR1 MDHEN, CDR2 SYDVKM. V lost 6 bases and J 3 bases, leaving 9 bases between the germline ends. This CDR3 has 13 amino acids. CDR3 residues: CASSSQNNQPQHF. Written as DNA, the CDR3 is TGTGCCAGCAGCTCTCAGAACAATCAGCCCCAGCATTTT.

This chain connects TRBV7-9 to TRBJ2-7, with a tentative D call TRBD2 (6 bases). CDR1 SEHNR and CDR2 FQNEAQ come from the germline V gene (reference sequence). The CDR3 is 19 amino acids. V dropped 1 base and J dropped 5 bases, with 27 bases sitting between them. The CDR3 spells CASSLEGPWREKTMDEQYF. CDR3 DNA sequence: TGTGCCAGCAGCTTAGAGGGGCCATGGAGGGAGAAGACTATGGACGAGCAGTACTTC.

This chain uses TRBV5-1 with TRBJ1-4; TRBD1 might be the D (5 bases). The CDR3 loop spans 15 amino acids. Germline V gene sequence: CDR1 SGHRS, CDR2 YFSETQ. Trimming took 4 bases from V and 7 from J, leaving 17 bases between them. Here the CDR3 reads CASSPTTEIFEKLFF. The DNA for the CDR3 is TGCGCCAGCAGCCCGACGACAGAGATTTTTGAAAAACTGTTTTTT. Complete variable domain (other parts from reference TRBV5-1 and TRBJ1-4): KAGVTQTPRYLIKTRGQQVTLSCSPISGHRSVSWYQQTPGQGLQFLFEYFSETQRNKGNFPGRFSGRQFSNSRSEMNVSTLELGDSALYLCASSPTTEIFEKLFFGSGTQLSVL.

This clone came up once. The rearrangement links TRBV19 to TRBJ2-4, with 9 positions matching TRBD1. The CDR3 is 17 amino acids. Germline-derived CDR1 and CDR2 are LNHDA and SQIVND (reference sequence). The V and J ends lost 5 bases and 0 bases, in that order; junction bases with no gene match: 8. CDR3 residues: CASSVGTGSLAKNIQYF. In nucleotides, the CDR3 is TGTGCCAGTAGTGTTGGGACAGGGTCCTTAGCCAAAAACATTCAGTACTTC. Full variable domain (missing parts from reference TRBV19 and TRBJ2-4): DGGITQSPKYLFRKEGQNVTLSCEQNLNHDAMYWYRQDPGQGLRLIYYSQIVNDFQKGDIAEGYSVSREKKESFPLTVTSAQKNPTAFYLCASSVGTGSLAKNIQYFGAGTRLSVL.